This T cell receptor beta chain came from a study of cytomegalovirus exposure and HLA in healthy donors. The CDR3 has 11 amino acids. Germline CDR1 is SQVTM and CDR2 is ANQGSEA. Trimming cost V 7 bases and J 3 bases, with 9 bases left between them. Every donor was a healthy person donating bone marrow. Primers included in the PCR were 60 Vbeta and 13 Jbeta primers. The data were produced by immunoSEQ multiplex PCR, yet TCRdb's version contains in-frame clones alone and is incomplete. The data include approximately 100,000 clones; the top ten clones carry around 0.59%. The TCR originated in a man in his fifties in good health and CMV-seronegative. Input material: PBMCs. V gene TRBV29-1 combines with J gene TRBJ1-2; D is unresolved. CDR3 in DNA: TGCAGCGGTGGTACAGACTATGGCTACACCTTC. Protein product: CSGGTDYGYTF.